This TCR beta chain was obtained from a study of T cells in tuberculosis. Turning to the study itself: CD1B tetramers identified T cells specific for mycobacterial lipid GMM. A South African cohort included IGRA-negative adolescents, latently infected IGRA-positive adolescents and adults with active tuberculosis.

Germline lookup yields CDR1 SGHTA and CDR2 FQGTGA. The ends were cut back, 6 bases at V and 11 bases at J, with 20 bases in the middle. The CDR3 extends over 15 amino acids. In regard to this clone: The antigen is unknown.

The protocol was immunoSEQ multiplex PCR, while the TCRdb copy is restricted to in-frame clones and leaves out a portion. The table records around 22,000 clones, roughly 95% of them present only once. Study-wide findings and caveats: Cases with active tuberculosis were adults, while controls were adolescents. Active tuberculosis alpha repertoires lay closer to GMM-specific TCRs than controls'.

The J gene is TRBJ1-6, the V gene TRBV7-3, with no clear D. This sequence originates from a donor aged 10-29 years with latent tuberculosis or without tuberculosis infection. Sequenced sample: PBMCs. The CDR3 region is CASRGSFSVGTPLHF. The CDR3 DNA reads TGTGCCAGCAGGGGGAGTTTCTCTGTTGGAACACCCCTCCACTTT.